The 5 T cell receptor beta chains below come from one sample, sequenced in a study of monozygotic twins with cystic fibrosis. Method: immunoSEQ multiplex PCR; TCRdb's copy keeps in-frame clones and lacks some. The profile covers 30,000 or so clones, with roughly 90% appearing a single time and 0.8% to 1% taken by the ten largest. The specimen sequenced was blood. The origin of the receptors is a girl between 2 and 10 years old with cystic fibrosis.

The chain links TRBV14 to TRBJ1-1, with TRBD1 matching 7 bases. The length of the CDR3 is 14 residues. CDR1 SGHDN and CDR2 FVKESK come from the germline V gene. V shed 2 bases and J 6 bases; nucleotides not matched to a gene: 6. The CDR3 coding sequence is TGTGCCAGCAGCCAAATTCACAGGGGACCTGAAGCTTTCTTT. Amino acids: CASSQIHRGPEAFF.

The rearrangement uses TRBV5-1 and TRBJ2-6; D is possibly TRBD2 (5 bases). CDR1 is SGHRS and CDR2 is YFSETQ in the germline V gene. This CDR3 has 17 amino acids. Trimming took off 0 bases at V and 0 bases at J, with 10 bases between the two ends. The CDR3: CASSLGYGDSGANVLTF. CDR3 bases: TGCGCCAGCAGCTTGGGGTACGGGGACTCTGGGGCCAACGTCCTGACTTTC.

This clone was recorded only once. The V gene is TRBV29-1, the J gene TRBJ1-1; D not certain. Germline V gene lookup returns CDR1 SQVTM and CDR2 ANQGSEA. The CDR3 is 13 residues long. V was pared by 4 bases and J by 6 bases, with 15 bases between. In nucleotides, the CDR3 is TGCAGCGTTGGAAGGGTGCTAAAACCTGAAGCTTTCTTT. Its translation: CSVGRVLKPEAFF.

The chain is built from TRBV4-1 and TRBJ2-5, with D possibly being TRBD1 (5 bases). V dropped 3 bases and J dropped 5 bases, with 19 bases sitting between them. Germline CDR1 and CDR2: MGHRA and YSYEKL. The CDR3 sequence is 16 residues long. In DNA, the CDR3 is TGCGCCAGCAGCCACCCCCCCCCGCAGGGCGCGGAGACCCAGTACTTC. The encoded protein is CASSHPPPQGAETQYF.

The chain has TRBV28 and TRBJ1-3, with D uncertain. The V gene's germline CDR1 is MDHEN and CDR2 SYDVKM. CDR3 size: 14 residues. V was trimmed by 2 bases and J by 4 bases, leaving 9 bases between them. The CDR3 DNA sequence: TGTGCCAGCAGTTTAGTCGCACAAGGAAACACCATATATTTT. Its translation is CASSLVAQGNTIYF.